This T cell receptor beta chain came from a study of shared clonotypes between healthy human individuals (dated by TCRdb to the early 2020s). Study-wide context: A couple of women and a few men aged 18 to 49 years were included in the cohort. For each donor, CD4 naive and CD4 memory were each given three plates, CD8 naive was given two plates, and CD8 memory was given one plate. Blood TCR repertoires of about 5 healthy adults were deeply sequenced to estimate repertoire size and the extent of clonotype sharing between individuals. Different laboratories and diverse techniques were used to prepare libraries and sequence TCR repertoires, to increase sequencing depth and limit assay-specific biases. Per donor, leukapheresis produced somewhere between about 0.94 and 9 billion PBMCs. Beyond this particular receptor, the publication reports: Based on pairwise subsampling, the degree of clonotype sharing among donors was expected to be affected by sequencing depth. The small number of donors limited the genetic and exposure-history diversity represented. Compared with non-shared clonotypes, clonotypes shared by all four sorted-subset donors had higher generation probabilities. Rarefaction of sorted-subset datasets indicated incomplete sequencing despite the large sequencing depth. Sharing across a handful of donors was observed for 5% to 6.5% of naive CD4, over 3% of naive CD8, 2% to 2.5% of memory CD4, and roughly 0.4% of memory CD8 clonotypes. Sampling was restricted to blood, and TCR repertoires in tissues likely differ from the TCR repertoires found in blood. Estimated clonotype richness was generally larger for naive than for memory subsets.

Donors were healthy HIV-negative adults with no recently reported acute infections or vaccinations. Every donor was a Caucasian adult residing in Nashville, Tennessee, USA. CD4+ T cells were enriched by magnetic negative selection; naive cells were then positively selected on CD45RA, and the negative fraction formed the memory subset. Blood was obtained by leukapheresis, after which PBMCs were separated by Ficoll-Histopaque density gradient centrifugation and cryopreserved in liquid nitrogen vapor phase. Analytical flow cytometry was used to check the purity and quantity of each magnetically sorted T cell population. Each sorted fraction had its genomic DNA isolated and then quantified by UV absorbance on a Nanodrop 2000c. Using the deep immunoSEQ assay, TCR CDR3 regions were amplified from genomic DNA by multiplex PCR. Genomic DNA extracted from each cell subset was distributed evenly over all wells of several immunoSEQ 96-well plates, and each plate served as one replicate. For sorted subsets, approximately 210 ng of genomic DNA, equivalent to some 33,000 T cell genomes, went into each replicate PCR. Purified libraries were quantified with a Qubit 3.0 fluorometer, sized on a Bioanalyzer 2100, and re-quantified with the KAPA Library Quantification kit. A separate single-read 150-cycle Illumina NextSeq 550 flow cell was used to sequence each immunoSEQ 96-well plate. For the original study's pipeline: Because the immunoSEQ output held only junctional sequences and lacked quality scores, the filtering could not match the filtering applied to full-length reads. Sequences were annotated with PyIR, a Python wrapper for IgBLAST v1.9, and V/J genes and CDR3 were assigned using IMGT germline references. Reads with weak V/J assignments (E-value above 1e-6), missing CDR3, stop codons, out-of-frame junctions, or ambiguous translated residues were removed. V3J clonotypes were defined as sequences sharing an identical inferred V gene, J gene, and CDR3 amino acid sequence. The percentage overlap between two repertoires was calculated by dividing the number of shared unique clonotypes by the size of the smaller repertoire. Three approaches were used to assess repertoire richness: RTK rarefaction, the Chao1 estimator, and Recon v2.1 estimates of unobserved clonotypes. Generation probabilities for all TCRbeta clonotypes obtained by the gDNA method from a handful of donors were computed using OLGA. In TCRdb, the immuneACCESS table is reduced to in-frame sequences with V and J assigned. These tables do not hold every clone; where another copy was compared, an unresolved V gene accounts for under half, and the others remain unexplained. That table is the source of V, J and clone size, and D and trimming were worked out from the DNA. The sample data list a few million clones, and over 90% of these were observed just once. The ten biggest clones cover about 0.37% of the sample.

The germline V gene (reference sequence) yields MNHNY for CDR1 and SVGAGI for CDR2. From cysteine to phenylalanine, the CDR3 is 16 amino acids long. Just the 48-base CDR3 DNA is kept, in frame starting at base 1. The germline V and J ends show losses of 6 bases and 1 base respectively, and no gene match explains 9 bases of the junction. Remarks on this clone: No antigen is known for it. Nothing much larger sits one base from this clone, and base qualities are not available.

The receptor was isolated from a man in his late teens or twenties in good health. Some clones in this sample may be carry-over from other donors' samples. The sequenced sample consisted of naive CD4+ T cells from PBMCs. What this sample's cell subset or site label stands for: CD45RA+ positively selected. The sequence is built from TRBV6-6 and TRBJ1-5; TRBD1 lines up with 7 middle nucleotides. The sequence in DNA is TGTGCCAGCAGCCGGTTCGGGACAGACAGCAATCAGCCCCAGCATTTT. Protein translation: CASSRFGTDSNQPQHF.